This TCR beta chain was sequenced for a study of blood T cell repertoires in COVID-19. Across the whole study: T cells, B-cell-depleted T cells, or PBMCs supplied cDNA or gDNA.

The CDR3 is made up of 15 amino acids. The germline V gene encodes CDR1 SGHTA and CDR2 FQGNSA. Trimming removed 3 bases from V and 2 bases from J; junction bases left unmatched: 0. As to this clone: In the same sample, other DNA sequences code for this CDR3.

The table came from immunoSEQ multiplex PCR; TCRdb's copy has only in-frame clones and leaves some out. The sample records about 410,000 clones, roughly 88% being singletons. The TCR comes from a woman aged 30 to 39 with active or convalescent COVID-19. The sequenced sample was peripheral blood. The chain carries TRBV7-2 and TRBJ2-1, with 11 bases identical to TRBD2. The CDR3: CASSLGLAAYNEQFF. The CDR3 coding sequence is TGTGCCAGCAGCTTGGGACTAGCGGCCTACAATGAGCAGTTCTTC.